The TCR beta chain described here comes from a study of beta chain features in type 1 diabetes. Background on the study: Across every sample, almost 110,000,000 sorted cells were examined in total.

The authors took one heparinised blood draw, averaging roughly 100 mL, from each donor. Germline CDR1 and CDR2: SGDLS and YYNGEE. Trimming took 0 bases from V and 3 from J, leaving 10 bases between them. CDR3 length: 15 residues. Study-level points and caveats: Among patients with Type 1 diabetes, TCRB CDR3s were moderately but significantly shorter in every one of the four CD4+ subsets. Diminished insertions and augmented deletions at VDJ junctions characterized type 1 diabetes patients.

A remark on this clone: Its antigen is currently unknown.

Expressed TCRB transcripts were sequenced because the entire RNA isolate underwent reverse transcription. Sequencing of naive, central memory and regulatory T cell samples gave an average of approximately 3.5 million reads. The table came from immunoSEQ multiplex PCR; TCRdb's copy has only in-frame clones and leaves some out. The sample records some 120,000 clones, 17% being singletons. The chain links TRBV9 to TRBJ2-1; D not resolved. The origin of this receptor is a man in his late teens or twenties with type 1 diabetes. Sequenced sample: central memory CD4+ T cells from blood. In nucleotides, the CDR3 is TGTGCCAGCAGCGTAGGGGCCGTGGACTACAATGAGCAGTTCTTC. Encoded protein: CASSVGAVDYNEQFF.